This TCR beta chain is drawn from a study of graft-versus-host responses after intestinal transplantation (dated by TCRdb to the early 2020s). Concerning the study at large: The transplants that recipients received were multivisceral, liver-intestinal, or isolated intestinal. A cohort of roughly 25 intestinal transplant recipients, including one retransplant, was enrolled, and a few patients lacking pretransplant specimens were excluded. Alloreactive clones were identified by sequencing pre-transplant mixed lymphocyte reaction products and comparing these products with unstimulated pre-transplant donor and recipient T cells. A peak of at least 4% donor T cells among recipient peripheral blood mononuclear cells was the definition used for donor T cell macrochimerism. After intestinal transplantation, graft-versus-host and host-versus-graft alloreactive T cell clones were followed in the graft, circulation and bone marrow using bulk TCR-beta CDR3 sequencing. Anti-thymocyte globulin induction was given to all recipients, followed by maintenance tacrolimus and steroids for 3 to 4 years. Samples from a few later patients were sequenced in-house on an Illumina MiSeq with MiXCR processing rather than by the commercial service.

This sample's time point label indicates: cells obtained before transplantation from donor or recipient. CD3+CD4+ and CD3+CD8+ populations were FACS-sorted from unstimulated pre-transplant donor and recipient cells taken from spleen or lymph nodes. General conclusions and limits of the study: Early after transplant, peak levels of circulating GvH clones were associated with declines in HvG clones. GvH clones turned up in recipient bone marrow, with some appearing earlier in ileal mucosa or blood, a pattern consistent with an intestinal mucosal origin. In the allografts of patients with donor T cell macrochimerism, GvH to HvG T cell clonal ratios were high. The conclusions were limited by the relatively low number and heterogeneity of the intestinal transplant patients.

On this clone itself: This receptor's antigen is unknown. No base qualities exist here, and no much larger clone lies one base off it.

The library was prepared using the immunoSEQ multiplex PCR assay. In most patients, genomic DNA was isolated using the Qiagen DNeasy Blood and Tissue Kit and sent frozen to Adaptive Biotechnologies for TCR sequencing. For most patients, high-throughput TCR-beta CDR3 sequencing of genomic DNA was performed by Adaptive Biotechnologies. The study's processing was this. TCR sequencing data for roughly 17 patients were retrieved from Adaptive's ImmunoSEQ software; three other patients were processed with MiXCR and VDJtools. To correct CD4 versus CD8 sorting errors, any sequence found in both subsets at a frequency ratio below 5:1 was removed. Because the origin of CDR3 nucleotide sequences shared between donor and recipient could not be assigned, those sequences were removed. To count as alloreactive, a clone needed at least 2-fold expansion over unstimulated cells and a minimum CFSE-low frequency of 0.002% (template counts) or 0.001% (read counts). Clones detected in sequenced pre-transplant spleen, lymph node, or MLR CFSE-low populations of the donor or recipient were defined as mappable. Cumulative frequency of alloreactive clones was calculated as a percentage of all sequences weighted by copy number. Entries here come from immuneACCESS through TCRdb and include only in-frame sequences with V and J called. Some clones fail to appear in such tables; in the studies checked, an unresolved V gene covers under half of the shortfall, and the cause of the remainder is unknown. D and trimming come from the DNA, and the V and J calls and clone size come from that table. Counted in this sample were some 110,000 clones; roughly 92% of them appeared once. The ten largest make up approximately 0.25% of the sample.

Ends trimmed: V by 4 bases, J by 4 bases; bases unmatched to a gene: 1. CDR1 SGHTA and CDR2 FQGNSA are derived from the germline V gene. The CDR3, cysteine through phenylalanine, is 16 amino acids long. CDR3 DNA is the only sequence kept; it has 48 bases, read in frame from the first base. This material consisted of unstimulated CD4+ T cells sorted from spleen or lymph node cells, taken before transplant. The rearrangement joined TRBV7-2 to TRBJ2-2; 15 bases in between match TRBD2. The TCR originated in a human donor who was the organ donor for an intestinal transplant. The sequence in DNA is TGTGCCAGCAGCTGGACTAGCGGGAGGGCCACCGGGGAGCTGTTTTTT. The resulting protein is CASSWTSGRATGELFF.